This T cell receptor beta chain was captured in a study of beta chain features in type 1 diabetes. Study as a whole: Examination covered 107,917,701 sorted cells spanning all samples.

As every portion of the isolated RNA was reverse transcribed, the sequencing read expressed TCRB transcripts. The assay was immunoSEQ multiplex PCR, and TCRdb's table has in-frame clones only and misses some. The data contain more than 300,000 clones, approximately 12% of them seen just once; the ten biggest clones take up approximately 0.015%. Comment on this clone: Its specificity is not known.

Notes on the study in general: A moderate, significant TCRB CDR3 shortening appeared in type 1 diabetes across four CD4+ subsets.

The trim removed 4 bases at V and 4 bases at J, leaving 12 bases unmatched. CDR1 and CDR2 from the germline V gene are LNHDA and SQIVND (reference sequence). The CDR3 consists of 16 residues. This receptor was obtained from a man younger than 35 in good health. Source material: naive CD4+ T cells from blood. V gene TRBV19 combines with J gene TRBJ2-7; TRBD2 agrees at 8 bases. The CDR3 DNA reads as TGTGCCAGTAGTAAGTGGGGGAGCGGGGGTGCTTACGAGCAGTACTTC. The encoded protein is CASSKWGSGGAYEQYF.